This TCR beta chain derives from a study of CD8+ T cells in alopecia areata. Whole-study findings and limits: Normal-skin resident alphabeta T cells also appear among scalp sample sequences.

After isolation, RNA underwent reverse transcription to generate cDNA as the sequencing template. The method was immunoSEQ multiplex PCR; TCRdb's version includes in-frame clones alone and lacks a portion of them. This sample has about 4,200 clones, with approximately 71% found just once. To note about this clone: Its specificity is not known.

Germline CDR1 and CDR2: SEHNR and FQNEAQ (reference sequence). The CDR3 extends over 16 amino acids. Between the trimmed V and J ends, which lost 1 base and 0 bases, there was a span of 9 bases. This receptor was obtained from a human donor in good health. The genes are TRBV7-9 and TRBJ2-2, with D possibly matching TRBD1 (5 bases). The sample taken for sequencing was skin. CDR3 sequence: CASSLGAGPNTGELFF. Here the CDR3 DNA reads TGTGCCAGCAGCTTAGGGGCAGGGCCGAACACCGGGGAGCTGTTTTTT.